The entry below gives a single TCR beta chain sequence along with its context. These data belong to a study of control samples from healthy donors and cancer patients. CDR3 size: 13 residues. V was clipped by 0 bases and J by 10 bases, with 10 bases between them. Assay used: immunoSEQ multiplex PCR; TCRdb lists only in-frame clones, some missing. The sample has about 120,000 clones; about 95% are singletons. The gene calls are TRBV12-3 or TRBV12-4 and TRBJ1-5; perhaps TRBD1 as D (5 bases). The clonotype was recovered from a man aged 30-40 years in good health. The sample consisted of blood. CDR3 amino acids: CASSLARTGPQHF. For the CDR3, the DNA is TGTGCCAGCAGTTTAGCGCGTACAGGACCCCAGCATTTT.